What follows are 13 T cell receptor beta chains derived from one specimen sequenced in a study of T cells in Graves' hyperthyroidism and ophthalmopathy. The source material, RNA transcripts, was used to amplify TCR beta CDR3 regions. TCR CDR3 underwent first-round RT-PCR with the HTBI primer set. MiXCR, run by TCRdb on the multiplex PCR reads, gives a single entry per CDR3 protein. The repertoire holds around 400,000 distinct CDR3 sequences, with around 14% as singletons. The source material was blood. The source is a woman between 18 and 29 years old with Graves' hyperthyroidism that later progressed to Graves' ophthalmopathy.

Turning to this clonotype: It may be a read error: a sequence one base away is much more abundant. Here the CDR3 DNA reads TGTGCCAGCAGTATCACAGGGGGCGGGATTTATTACGAGCAGTACTTC. As protein: CASSITGGGIYYEQYF. The chain carries TRBV7-8 and TRBJ2-7; TRBD1 agrees at 9 bases. CDR3 length: 16 amino acids. V dropped 6 bases and J dropped 4; count of bases not matched to a gene: 13. Germline CDR1 reads SGHVS; CDR2 reads FQNEAQ.

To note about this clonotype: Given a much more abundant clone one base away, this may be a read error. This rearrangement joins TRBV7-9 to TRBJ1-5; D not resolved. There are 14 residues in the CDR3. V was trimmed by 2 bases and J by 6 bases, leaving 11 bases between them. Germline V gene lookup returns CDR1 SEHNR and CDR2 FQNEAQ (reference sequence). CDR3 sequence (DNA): TGTGCCAGCAGCTTAAAGGGCAGTAGTCAGCCCCAGCATTTT. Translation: CASSLKGSSQPQHF.

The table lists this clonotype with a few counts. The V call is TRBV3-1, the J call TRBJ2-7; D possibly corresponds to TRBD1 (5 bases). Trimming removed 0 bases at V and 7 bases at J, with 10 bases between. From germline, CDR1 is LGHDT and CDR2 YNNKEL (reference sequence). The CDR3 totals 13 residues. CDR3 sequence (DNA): TGTGCCAGCAGCCAAGAGGGGCAAGGGGAGCAGTACTTC. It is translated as CASSQEGQGEQYF.

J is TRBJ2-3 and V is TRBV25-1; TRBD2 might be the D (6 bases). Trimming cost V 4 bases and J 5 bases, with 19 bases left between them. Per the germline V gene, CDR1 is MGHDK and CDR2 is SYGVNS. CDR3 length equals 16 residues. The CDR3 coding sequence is TGTGCCAGCAGTGCCGCTTCGGGGAGGCCGGTAGATACGCAGTATTTT. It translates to CASSAASGRPVDTQYF.

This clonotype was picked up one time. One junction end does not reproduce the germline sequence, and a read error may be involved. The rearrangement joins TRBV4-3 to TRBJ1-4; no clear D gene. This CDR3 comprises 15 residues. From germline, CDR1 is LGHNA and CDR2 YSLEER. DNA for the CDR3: TGCGCCAGCAGCCAAGAGCGGCTAACTACTGAAAAACTGTTTTTT. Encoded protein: CASSQERLTTEKLFF.

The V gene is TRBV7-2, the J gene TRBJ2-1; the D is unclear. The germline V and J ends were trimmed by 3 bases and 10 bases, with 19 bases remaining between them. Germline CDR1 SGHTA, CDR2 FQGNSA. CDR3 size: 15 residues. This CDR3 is CASSFDSYGMGEQFF. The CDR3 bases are TGTGCCAGCAGCTTTGATTCTTACGGTATGGGGGAGCAGTTCTTC.

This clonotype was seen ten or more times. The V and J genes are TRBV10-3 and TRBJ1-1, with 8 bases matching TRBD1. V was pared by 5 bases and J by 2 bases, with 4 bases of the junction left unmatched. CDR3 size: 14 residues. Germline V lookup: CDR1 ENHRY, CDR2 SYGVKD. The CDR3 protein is CAISLDRANTEAFF. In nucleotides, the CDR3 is TGTGCCATCAGTTTGGACAGGGCCAACACTGAAGCTTTCTTT.

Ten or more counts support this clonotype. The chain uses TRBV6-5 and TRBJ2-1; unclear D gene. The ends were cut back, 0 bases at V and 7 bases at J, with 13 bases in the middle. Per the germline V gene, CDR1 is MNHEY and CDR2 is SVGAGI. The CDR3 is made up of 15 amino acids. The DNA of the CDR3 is TGTGCCAGCAGTTACTCAAGGAATAAAGGAAATGAGCAGTTCTTC. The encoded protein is CASSYSRNKGNEQFF.

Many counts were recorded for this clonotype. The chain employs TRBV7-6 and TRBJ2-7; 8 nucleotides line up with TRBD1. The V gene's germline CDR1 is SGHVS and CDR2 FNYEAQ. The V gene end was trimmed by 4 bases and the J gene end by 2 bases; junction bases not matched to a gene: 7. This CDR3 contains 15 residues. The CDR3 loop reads CASSSPGQAPYEQYF. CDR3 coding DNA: TGTGCCAGCAGCTCACCGGGACAGGCCCCCTACGAGCAGTACTTC.

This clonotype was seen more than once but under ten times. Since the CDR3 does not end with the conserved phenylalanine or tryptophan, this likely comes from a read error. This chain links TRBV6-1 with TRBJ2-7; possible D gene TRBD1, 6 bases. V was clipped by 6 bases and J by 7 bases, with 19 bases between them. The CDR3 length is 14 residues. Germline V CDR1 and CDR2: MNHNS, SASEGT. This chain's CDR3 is CASSLLTGSREQYL. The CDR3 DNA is TGTGCCAGCAGCCTACTTACAGGGTCGAGGGAGCAGTACCTC.

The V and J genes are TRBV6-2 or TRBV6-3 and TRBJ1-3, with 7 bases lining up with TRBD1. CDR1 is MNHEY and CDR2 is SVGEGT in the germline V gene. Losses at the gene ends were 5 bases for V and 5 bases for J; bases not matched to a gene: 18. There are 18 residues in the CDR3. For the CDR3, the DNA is TGTGCCAGCAGTCTTCGCGGGACAGCGATATCTCGACGAAACACCATATATTTT. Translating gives CASSLRGTAISRRNTIYF.

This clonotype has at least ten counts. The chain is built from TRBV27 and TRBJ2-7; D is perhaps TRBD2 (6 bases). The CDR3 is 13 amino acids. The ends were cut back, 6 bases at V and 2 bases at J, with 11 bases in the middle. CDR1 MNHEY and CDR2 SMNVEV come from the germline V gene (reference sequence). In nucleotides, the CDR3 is TGTGCCAGCAGGAAGGGAGGAACCTACGAGCAGTACTTC. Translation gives CASRKGGTYEQYF.

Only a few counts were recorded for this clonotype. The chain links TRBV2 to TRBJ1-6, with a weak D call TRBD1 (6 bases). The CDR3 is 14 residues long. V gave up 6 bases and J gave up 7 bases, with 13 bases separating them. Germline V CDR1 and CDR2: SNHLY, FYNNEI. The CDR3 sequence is CASRNRDANSPLHF. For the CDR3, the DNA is TGTGCCAGCAGAAACAGGGACGCCAATTCACCCCTCCACTTT.